Sequencing of this T cell receptor (beta chain) was carried out in a study of early stage breast cancer tumors. At the level of the study: Twelve of the 16 invasive tumors were ER+, PR+ and HER2-. Study results and caveats: Tumors had roughly 2.5-fold higher T cell density than normal breast. Comparing each tissue with blood distinguished tumor from normal in about 90% of the 16 patients.

In regard to this clone: Its antigen is not known.

Germline CDR1 MGHRA, CDR2 YSYEKL. Trimming took off 4 bases at V and 8 bases at J, with 11 bases between the two ends. The CDR3 length is 12 residues. Here immunoSEQ multiplex PCR was the method, and the copy in TCRdb shows in-frame clones only, minus some. Here the sample spans approximately 50,000 clones, 70% to 80% being singletons. The clonotype comes from a person between 30 and 45 years old with breast cancer. The chain employs TRBV4-1 and TRBJ1-2; D is perhaps TRBD1 (5 bases). The specimen sequenced was blood. CDR3 protein: CASSPFGGGYTF. The DNA of the CDR3 is TGCGCCAGCAGCCCTTTTGGGGGGGGCTACACCTTC.